Listed here are 23 T cell receptor beta chains from one sample, sequenced in a study of a mutant IDH1 vaccine in newly diagnosed glioma. Regarding time point: week 11, during vaccination. Each vaccine dose was 300 ug of mutant IDH1 20-mer peptide, with topical imiquimod. Assay used: immunoSEQ multiplex PCR; TCRdb lists only in-frame clones, some missing. The sample yields about 66,000 clones, around 85% seen once. No antigen has been identified for these receptors. The starting material was PBMCs, obtained from a glioma patient whose treatment included an IDH1 peptide vaccine. The origin of the receptors is a woman in her forties or fifties with glioma.

This clone has a single count. At one of its ends the junction is not consistent with the germline gene, which may arise from a read error. The chain's CDR3 is CASSSITKGEETQYF. CDR3 coding DNA: TGTGCTAGCAGCTCCATAACGAAGGGGGAAGAGACCCAGTACTTC. The chain is built from TRBV7-7 and TRBJ2-5; tentatively, D is TRBD1 (6 bases). The CDR3 has 15 amino acids. Germline V gene data show CDR1 as SSHAT and CDR2 as FNYEAQ (reference sequence).

This chain connects TRBV11-2 to TRBJ2-5; TRBD2 matches 8 bases. Germline V CDR1 and CDR2: SGHAT, FQNNGV. Trimming took 5 bases from V and 2 from J; bases not matched to a gene: 4. The CDR3 loop spans 14 amino acids. The CDR3 region has the DNA TGTGCCAGCAGCCCTCGCGGGGGGCAAGAGACCCAGTACTTC. It translates to CASSPRGGQETQYF.

The table lists this clone with a count of one. V gene TRBV21-1 combines with J gene TRBJ1-1; the table's D call of TRBD1 was not tested on the DNA. TRBV21-1 is a pseudogene segment. The length of the CDR3 is 13 residues. The CDR3 coding sequence is TGTGCCAGCAGCGGACCACAGGGCCGCGTCCCTTTCTTT. Protein sequence: CASSGPQGRVPFF.

The CDR3 loop is CASGRSGQGAREQYF. The CDR3 coding sequence is TGTGCTAGTGGCCGGTCGGGACAGGGGGCGCGCGAGCAGTACTTC. The chain combines TRBV12-5 with TRBJ2-7; 12 bases map to TRBD1. This CDR3 contains 15 residues. Germline V lookup: CDR1 LGHNT, CDR2 FRNRAP. V trimming: 6 bases; J trimming: 6 bases; junction bases outside the gene matches: 9.

A single count supports this clone. The J gene is TRBJ1-2, the V gene TRBV19; maybe TRBD1 (6 bases). CDR1 and CDR2 (germline): LNHDA, SQIVND (reference sequence). The CDR3 loop spans 13 amino acids. V shed 7 bases and J shed 8 bases, with 17 bases lying between them. CDR3: CASTQSGQIGYTF. For the CDR3, the DNA is TGTGCCAGTACCCAATCCGGACAGATCGGCTACACCTTC.

This clone was counted only a few times. The sample carries other DNA sequences with the same CDR3. The chain couples TRBV7-9 to TRBJ1-4; 7 positions agree with TRBD1. V trimming: 2 bases; J trimming: 6 bases; junction bases outside the gene matches: 3. CDR1 and CDR2 (germline): SEHNR, FQNEAQ (reference sequence). The CDR3 length is 14 residues. The CDR3 DNA reads as TGTGCCAGCAGCTTAAGACAGGGCGATGAAAAACTGTTTTTT. This encodes CASSLRQGDEKLFF.

This clone was recorded only once. The CDR3 loop reads CASSEGNGYTF. The CDR3 DNA follows: TGTGCCAGCAGTGAGGGTAATGGCTACACCTTC. The V gene is TRBV2, the J gene TRBJ1-2; the D is unclear. Trimming took off 3 bases at V and 6 bases at J, with 5 bases between the two ends. The CDR3 loop spans 11 amino acids. Germline V CDR1 and CDR2: SNHLY, FYNNEI.

This clone was counted between two and nine times. CDR3 bases: TGTGCCAGCAGCCAAGTGGATCCAGAAGGGGTTAACTATGGCTACACCTTC. Residues: CASSQVDPEGVNYGYTF. V is TRBV4-2 and J is TRBJ1-2; D might be TRBD1 (5 bases). Germline V gives CDR1 LGHNA, CDR2 YNFKEQ. CDR3 size: 17 residues. Between the trimmed V and J ends, which lost 1 base and 1 base, there was a span of 16 bases.

This chain uses TRBV14 with TRBJ1-4; D not resolved. CDR1 and CDR2 (germline): SGHDN, FVKESK. This CDR3 has 15 residues. Trimming left V 4 bases short and J 8 bases short, with 17 bases between. The CDR3 spells CASSPGVSGYEKLFF. The CDR3 region has the DNA TGTGCCAGCAGCCCTGGTGTGTCTGGTTACGAAAAACTGTTTTTT.

The J gene is TRBJ1-5, the V gene TRBV6-1; D is perhaps TRBD1 (6 bases). Between the trimmed V and J ends, which lost 4 bases and 0 bases, there was a span of 16 bases. Germline V gives CDR1 MNHNS, CDR2 SASEGT. CDR3 length: 17 residues. CDR3 sequence (DNA): TGTGCCAGCAGTGTATACAGGGAAGAGGTTAGCAATCAGCCCCAGCATTTT. This codes for CASSVYREEVSNQPQHF.

This clone was counted once. The chain has TRBV9 and TRBJ2-1; 10 bases align to TRBD1. Germline V gene lookup returns CDR1 SGDLS and CDR2 YYNGEE. The CDR3 runs 17 residues. V gave up 4 bases and J gave up 3 bases; unmatched junction bases: 10. The CDR3, as DNA: TGTGCCAGCAGCCCGGGGGGAGGGACAGGGGTCTACAATGAGCAGTTCTTC. The encoded protein is CASSPGGGTGVYNEQFF.

DNA for the CDR3: TGCGCCAGCTCCCCTGAGTTAACTAACTATGGCTACACCTTC. It encodes CASSPELTNYGYTF. The chain recombines TRBV5-1 with TRBJ1-2; D gene uncertain. The CDR3 has 14 residues. V gave up 7 bases and J gave up 0 bases, with 13 bases separating them. Germline V gives CDR1 SGHRS, CDR2 YFSETQ.

This chain uses TRBV5-1 with TRBJ1-6, with 7 positions matching TRBD1. This CDR3 has 16 residues. Germline CDR1 is SGHRS and CDR2 is YFSETQ. The J segment lost 8 bases and the V segment lost 4 bases, leaving 12 bases of the junction unmatched. CDR3 sequence reads: CASSPMVGQSYSPLHF. Here the CDR3 DNA reads TGCGCCAGCAGCCCTATGGTGGGACAGTCTTATTCACCCCTCCACTTT.

This chain uses TRBV7-9 with TRBJ2-5, with 9 bases identical to TRBD1. Per the germline V gene, CDR1 is SEHNR and CDR2 is FQNEAQ (reference sequence). The CDR3 sequence is 16 residues long. V lost 5 bases, J lost 5 bases, and 12 bases stayed unmatched. Here the CDR3 reads CASSPPAGQGRETQYF. The CDR3 bases are TGTGCCAGCAGCCCGCCCGCCGGACAGGGGAGGGAGACCCAGTACTTC.

For the CDR3, the DNA is TGTGCCAGCACGACCGGGACAGGGAACTATGGCTACACCTTC. This encodes CASTTGTGNYGYTF. The chain has TRBV6-5 and TRBJ1-2, with 9 positions matching TRBD1. This CDR3 contains 14 residues. Unmatched junction bases numbered 5, after V lost 7 bases and J lost 2 bases. Germline V CDR1 and CDR2: MNHEY, SVGAGI.

The chain recombines TRBV19 with TRBJ1-6; 7 bases match TRBD1. Germline CDR1 is LNHDA and CDR2 is SQIVND (reference sequence). V shed 6 bases, J shed 7 bases, and the junction held 6 bases outside the gene matches. The CDR3 contains 14 residues. The CDR3 DNA reads as TGTGCCAGTAGGTGGGGGACAGAGAATTCACCCCTCCACTTT. This translates into CASRWGTENSPLHF.

This chain joins TRBV5-4 and TRBJ1-2, with 9 bases matching TRBD1. The CDR3 length is 14 residues. Germline V gene sequence: CDR1 SGHNT, CDR2 YYREEE (reference sequence). J gave up 4 bases and V 2 bases, and 3 bases lay outside the gene matches. CDR3 residues: CASSLQGARYGYTF. CDR3 DNA sequence: TGTGCCAGCAGCTTACAGGGGGCGCGCTATGGCTACACCTTC.

The rearrangement joins TRBV6-1 to TRBJ2-3; D gene uncertain. Germline V gene sequence: CDR1 MNHNS, CDR2 SASEGT. Trimming took 0 bases from V and 0 from J, leaving 10 bases between them. The CDR3 runs to 16 residues. CDR3 in amino acids: CASSEALLTSTDTQYF. CDR3 nucleotide sequence: TGTGCCAGCAGTGAAGCCCTATTGACTAGCACAGATACGCAGTATTTT.

The chain is built from TRBV10-3 and TRBJ1-4; 8 bases are a match to TRBD1. Germline-derived CDR1 and CDR2 are ENHRY and SYGVKD. Trimming removed 0 bases from V and 8 bases from J; junction bases left unmatched: 11. The CDR3 consists of 17 residues. CDR3 sequence: CAISESMLTGVSEKLFF. The CDR3 DNA follows: TGTGCCATCAGTGAGTCGATGCTGACAGGGGTATCGGAAAAACTGTTTTTT.

This clone has a handful of counts. The rearrangement uses TRBV19 and TRBJ1-2, with D possibly TRBD1 on 6 matching bases. Germline CDR1 reads LNHDA; CDR2 reads SQIVND (reference sequence). V lost 6 bases and J 2 bases, leaving 10 bases between the germline ends. The CDR3 is made up of 13 amino acids. CDR3 sequence: CASSRTENYGYTF. Here the CDR3 DNA reads TGTGCCAGTAGCAGGACAGAAAACTATGGCTACACCTTC.

The chain joins TRBV13 to TRBJ2-7, with a possible D match to TRBD2 (6 bases). The V end was cut by 2 bases, the J end by 0 bases, with 11 bases between. Germline V gives CDR1 PRHDT, CDR2 FYEKMQ (reference sequence). The CDR3 totals 15 residues. The CDR3 sequence is CASSLSAGSSYEQYF. CDR3 bases: TGTGCCAGCAGCTTATCGGCGGGGAGCTCCTACGAGCAGTACTTC. Combining the CDR3 with reference TRBV13 and TRBJ2-7 gives the whole variable domain AAGVIQSPRHLIKEKRETATLKCYPIPRHDTVYWYQQGPGQDPQFLISFYEKMQSDKGSIPDRFSAQQFSDYHSELNMSSLELGDSALYFCASSLSAGSSYEQYFGPGTRLTVT.

The chain employs TRBV5-1 and TRBJ2-3; tentative D call: TRBD1 (6 bases). Germline lookup yields CDR1 SGHRS and CDR2 YFSETQ. Trimming left V 2 bases short and J 5 bases short, with 15 bases between. This CDR3 region has 15 residues. The DNA for the CDR3 is TGCGCCAGCAGCTTACAGGGCGTCAAAGGAGATACGCAGTATTTT. Residues: CASSLQGVKGDTQYF.

The J gene is TRBJ2-1, the V gene TRBV9; TRBD2 is a possible D gene (5 bases). With 7 bases removed from V and 5 bases from J, the gap between germline ends came to 10 bases. CDR3 size: 12 residues. Germline V CDR1 and CDR2: SGDLS, YYNGEE. The CDR3 protein is CASASGDNEQFF. CDR3 in DNA: TGTGCCAGCGCCTCCGGGGACAATGAGCAGTTCTTC.